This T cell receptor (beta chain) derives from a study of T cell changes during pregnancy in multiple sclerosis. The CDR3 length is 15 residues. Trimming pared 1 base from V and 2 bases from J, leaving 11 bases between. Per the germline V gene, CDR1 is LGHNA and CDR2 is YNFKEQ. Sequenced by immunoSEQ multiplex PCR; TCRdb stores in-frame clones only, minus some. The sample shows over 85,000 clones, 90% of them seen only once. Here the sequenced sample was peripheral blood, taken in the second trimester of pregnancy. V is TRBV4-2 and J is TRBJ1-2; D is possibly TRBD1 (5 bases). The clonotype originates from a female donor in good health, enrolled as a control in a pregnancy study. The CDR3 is CASSQAAGPNYGYTF. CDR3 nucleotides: TGTGCCAGCAGCCAAGCGGCAGGGCCAAACTATGGCTACACCTTC.